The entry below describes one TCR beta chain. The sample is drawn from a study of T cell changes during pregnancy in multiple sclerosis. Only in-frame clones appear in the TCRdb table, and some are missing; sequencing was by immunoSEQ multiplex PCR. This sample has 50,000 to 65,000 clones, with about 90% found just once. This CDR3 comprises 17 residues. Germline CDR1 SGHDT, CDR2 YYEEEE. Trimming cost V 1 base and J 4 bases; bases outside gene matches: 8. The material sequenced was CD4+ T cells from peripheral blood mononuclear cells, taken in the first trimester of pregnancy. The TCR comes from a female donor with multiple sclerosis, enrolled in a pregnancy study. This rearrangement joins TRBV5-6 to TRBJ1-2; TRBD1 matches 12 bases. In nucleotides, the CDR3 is TGTGCCAGCAGCTTGCCGGGACAGGGGGCGTTGGGCTATGGCTACACCTTC. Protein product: CASSLPGQGALGYGYTF.